This TCR beta chain was observed in a study of T-cell reconstitution after alpha-beta-depleted transplantation in children. The germline gives CDR1 SQVTM, CDR2 ANQGSEA. The CDR3 has 15 residues. The V gene end was trimmed by 5 bases and the J gene end by 2 bases; junction bases not matched to a gene: 9. Study-level findings and limits: Among T cells one year after transplant, newly produced cells accounted for most counts and diversity.

Note on this clonotype: Its specificity is not known.

During its preparation, the TCRbeta library received unique molecular identifiers. TCRdb redid the calling of the PCR reads with MiXCR, one entry per CDR3 protein. The table includes 200,000 to 250,000 distinct CDR3 sequences, roughly 24% detected once. The sequences come from PBMCs, collected before TCRalphabeta/CD19-depleted stem cell transplant. J is TRBJ2-1 and V is TRBV29-1; 7 bases align to TRBD1. The receptor's source is a girl aged 2 to 9 with Fanconi anemia, due to receive a stem cell transplant. This CDR3 reads CSVLDRLVAYNEQFF. As DNA, the CDR3 is TGCAGCGTTCTGGACAGGTTGGTAGCCTACAATGAGCAGTTCTTC.